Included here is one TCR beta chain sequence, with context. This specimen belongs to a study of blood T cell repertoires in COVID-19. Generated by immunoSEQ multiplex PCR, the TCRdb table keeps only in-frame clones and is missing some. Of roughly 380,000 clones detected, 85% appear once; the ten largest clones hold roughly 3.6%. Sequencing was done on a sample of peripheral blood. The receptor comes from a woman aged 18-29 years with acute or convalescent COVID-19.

This CDR3 is CASSLWGAGDQETQYF. In nucleotides, the CDR3 is TGCGCCAGCAGCTTGTGGGGAGCGGGAGATCAAGAGACCCAGTACTTC. The gene calls are TRBV5-1 and TRBJ2-5; 8 bases align to TRBD2. Germline-derived CDR1 and CDR2 are SGHRS and YFSETQ. V trimming: 1 base; J trimming: 2 bases; junction bases outside the gene matches: 7. This CDR3 is 16 amino acids long.